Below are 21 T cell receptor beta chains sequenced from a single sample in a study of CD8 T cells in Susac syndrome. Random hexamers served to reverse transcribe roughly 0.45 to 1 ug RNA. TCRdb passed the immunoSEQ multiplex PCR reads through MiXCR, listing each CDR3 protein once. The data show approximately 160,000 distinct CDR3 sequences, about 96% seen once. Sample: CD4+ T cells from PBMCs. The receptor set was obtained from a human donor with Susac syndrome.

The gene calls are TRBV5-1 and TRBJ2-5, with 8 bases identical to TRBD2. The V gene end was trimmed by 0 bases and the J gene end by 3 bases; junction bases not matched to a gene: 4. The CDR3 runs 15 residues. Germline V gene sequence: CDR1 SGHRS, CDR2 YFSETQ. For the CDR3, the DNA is TGCGCCAGCAGCTTGGGTGGGACTAGTGAAGAGACCCAGTACTTC. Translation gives CASSLGGTSEETQYF.

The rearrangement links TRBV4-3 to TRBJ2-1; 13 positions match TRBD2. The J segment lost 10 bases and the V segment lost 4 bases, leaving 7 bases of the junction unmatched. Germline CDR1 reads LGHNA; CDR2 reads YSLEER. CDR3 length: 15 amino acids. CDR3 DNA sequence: TGCGCCAGCAGCCTACTAGCGGGGGGGGAAGGCGAGCAGTTCTTC. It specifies CASSLLAGGEGEQFF.

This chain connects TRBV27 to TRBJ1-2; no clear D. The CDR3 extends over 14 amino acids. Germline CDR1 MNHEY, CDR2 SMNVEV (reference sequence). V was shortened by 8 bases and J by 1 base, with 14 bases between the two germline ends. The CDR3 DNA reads TGTGCCAGCCGGCGTTACGACGGTAACTATGGCTACACCTTC. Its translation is CASRRYDGNYGYTF.

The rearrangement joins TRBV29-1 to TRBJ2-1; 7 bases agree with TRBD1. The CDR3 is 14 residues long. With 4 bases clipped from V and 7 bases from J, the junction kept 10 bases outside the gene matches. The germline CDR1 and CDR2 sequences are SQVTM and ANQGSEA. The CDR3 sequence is CSVVSGGGRNEQFF. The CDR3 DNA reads TGCAGCGTTGTGTCAGGGGGTGGTCGAAATGAGCAGTTCTTC.

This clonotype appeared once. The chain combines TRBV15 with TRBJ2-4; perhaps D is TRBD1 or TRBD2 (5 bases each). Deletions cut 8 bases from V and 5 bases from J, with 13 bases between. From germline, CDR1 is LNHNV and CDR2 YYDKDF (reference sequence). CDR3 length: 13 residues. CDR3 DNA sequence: TGTGCCACCTCCGAGGGGACCGAAAACATTCAGTACTTC. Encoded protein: CATSEGTENIQYF.

Here the CDR3 reads CASSSIQGLNTEAFF. DNA for the CDR3: TGTGCCAGCAGTTCCATACAGGGATTAAACACTGAAGCTTTCTTT. This sequence joins TRBV5-6 and TRBJ1-1, with D perhaps TRBD1 (6 bases). Germline CDR1 SGHDT, CDR2 YYEEEE. The CDR3 covers 15 residues. Trimming removed 5 bases from V and 2 bases from J, with 16 bases in between.

CDR3 DNA: TGTGCCAGCAGCTTGGGCGGAGTGAGCACAGATACGCAGTATTTT. It specifies CASSLGGVSTDTQYF. The chain recombines TRBV7-9 with TRBJ2-3; the D is unclear. The germline CDR1 and CDR2 sequences are SEHNR and FQNEAQ (reference sequence). Trimming pared 3 bases from V and 0 bases from J, leaving 10 bases between. The CDR3 loop spans 15 amino acids.

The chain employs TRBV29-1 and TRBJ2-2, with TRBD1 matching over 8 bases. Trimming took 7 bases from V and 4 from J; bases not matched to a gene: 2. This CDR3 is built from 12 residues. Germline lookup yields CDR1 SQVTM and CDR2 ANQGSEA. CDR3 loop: CSAGGATGELFF. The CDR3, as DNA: TGCAGCGCAGGGGGCGCCACCGGGGAGCTGTTTTTT.

The CDR3 DNA reads as TGTGCCAGCGGGGGACAGGTCCGCACCGGGGAGCTGTTTTTT. This translates into CASGGQVRTGELFF. This chain uses TRBV25-1 with TRBJ2-2, with 8 bases lining up with TRBD1. Per the germline V gene, CDR1 is MGHDK and CDR2 is SYGVNS. This CDR3 region has 14 residues. The J segment lost 4 bases and the V segment lost 8 bases, leaving 6 bases of the junction unmatched.

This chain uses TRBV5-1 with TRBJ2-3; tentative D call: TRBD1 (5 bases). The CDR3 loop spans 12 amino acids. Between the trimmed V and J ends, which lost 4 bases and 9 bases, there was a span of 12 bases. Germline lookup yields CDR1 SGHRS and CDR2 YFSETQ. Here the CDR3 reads CASSIDRETQYF. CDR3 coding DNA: TGCGCCAGCAGCATTGACAGAGAAACGCAGTATTTT.

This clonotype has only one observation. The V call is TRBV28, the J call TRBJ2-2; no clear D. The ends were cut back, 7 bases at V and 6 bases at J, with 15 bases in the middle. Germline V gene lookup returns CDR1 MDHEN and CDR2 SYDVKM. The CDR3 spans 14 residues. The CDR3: CASTFTQGSGELFF. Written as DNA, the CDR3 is TGTGCCAGCACCTTCACTCAAGGGTCCGGGGAGCTGTTTTTT.

The CDR3 DNA reads TGTGCCAGCAGCTTAGAGCACACGGGAGTCGTCGGCGGCTACACCTTC. It codes for CASSLEHTGVVGGYTF. This rearrangement joins TRBV11-2 to TRBJ1-2; D gene unclear. CDR1 is SGHAT, CDR2 FQNNGV, per germline. This CDR3 region has 16 residues. With 0 bases removed from V and 8 bases from J, the gap between germline ends came to 19 bases. Drawing the rest from reference TRBV11-2 and TRBJ1-2, the complete variable domain is EAGVAQSPRYKIIEKRQSVAFWCNPISGHATLYWYQQILGQGPKLLIQFQNNGVVDDSQLPKDRFSAERLKGVDSTLKIQPAKLEDSAVYLCASSLEHTGVVGGYTFGSGTRLTVV.

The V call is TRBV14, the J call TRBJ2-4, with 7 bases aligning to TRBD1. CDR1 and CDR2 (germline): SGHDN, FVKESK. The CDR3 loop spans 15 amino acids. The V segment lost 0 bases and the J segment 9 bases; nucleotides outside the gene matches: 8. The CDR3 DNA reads TGTGCCAGCAGCCAAGATTCGACAGGGTCGGGCATTCAGTACTTC. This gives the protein CASSQDSTGSGIQYF.

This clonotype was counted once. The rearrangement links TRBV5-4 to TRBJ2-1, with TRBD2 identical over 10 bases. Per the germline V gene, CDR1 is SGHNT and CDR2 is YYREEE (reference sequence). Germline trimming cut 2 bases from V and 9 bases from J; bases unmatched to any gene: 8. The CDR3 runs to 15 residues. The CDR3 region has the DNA TGTGCCAGCAGCTTCCCCCTAGCGGGAGTAGGTGAGCAGTTCTTC. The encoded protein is CASSFPLAGVGEQFF.

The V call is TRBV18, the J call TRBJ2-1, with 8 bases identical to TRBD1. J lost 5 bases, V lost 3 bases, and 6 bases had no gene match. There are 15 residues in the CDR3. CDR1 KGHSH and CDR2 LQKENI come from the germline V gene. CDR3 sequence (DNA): TGTGCCAGCTCACCGCAGCAGGGGGCGGACAATGAGCAGTTCTTC. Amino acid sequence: CASSPQQGADNEQFF.

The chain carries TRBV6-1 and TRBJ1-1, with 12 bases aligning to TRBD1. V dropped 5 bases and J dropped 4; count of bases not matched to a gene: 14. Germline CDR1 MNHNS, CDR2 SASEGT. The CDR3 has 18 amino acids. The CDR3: CASSPRSGTGGLGTEAFF. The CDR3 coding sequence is TGTGCCAGCAGTCCGAGGTCCGGGACAGGGGGCTTGGGCACTGAAGCTTTCTTT.

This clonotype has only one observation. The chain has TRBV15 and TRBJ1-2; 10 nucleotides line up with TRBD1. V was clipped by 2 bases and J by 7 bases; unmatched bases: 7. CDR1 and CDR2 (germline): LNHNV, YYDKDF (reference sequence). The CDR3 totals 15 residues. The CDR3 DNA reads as TGTGCCACCAGCAGACCGGGACAGGGGAGGGGTGGCTACACCTTC. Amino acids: CATSRPGQGRGGYTF.

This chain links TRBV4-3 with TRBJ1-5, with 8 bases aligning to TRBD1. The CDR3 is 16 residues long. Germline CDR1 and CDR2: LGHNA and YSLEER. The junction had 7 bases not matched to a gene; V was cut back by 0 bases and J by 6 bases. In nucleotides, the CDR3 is TGCGCCAGCAGCCAAGATAGGACAGGGAGGCCTCAGCCCCAGCATTTT. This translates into CASSQDRTGRPQPQHF.

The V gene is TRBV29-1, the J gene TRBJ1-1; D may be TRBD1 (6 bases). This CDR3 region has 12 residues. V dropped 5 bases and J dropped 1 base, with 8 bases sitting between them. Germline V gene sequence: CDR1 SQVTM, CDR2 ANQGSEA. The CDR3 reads CSVSRGNTEAFF. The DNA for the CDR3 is TGCAGCGTTTCCAGGGGGAACACTGAAGCTTTCTTT.

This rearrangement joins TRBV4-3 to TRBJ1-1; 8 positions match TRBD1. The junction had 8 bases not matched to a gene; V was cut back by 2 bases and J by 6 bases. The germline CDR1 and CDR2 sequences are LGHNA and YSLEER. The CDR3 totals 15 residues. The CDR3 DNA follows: TGCGCCAGCAGCCAACAAGCAGGGGGCTGGTCTGAAGCTTTCTTT. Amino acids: CASSQQAGGWSEAFF.

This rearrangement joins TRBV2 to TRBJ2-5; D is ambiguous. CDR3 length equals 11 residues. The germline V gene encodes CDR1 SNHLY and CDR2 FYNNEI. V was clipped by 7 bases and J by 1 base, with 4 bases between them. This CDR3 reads CASKTQETQYF. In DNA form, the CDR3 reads TGTGCCAGCAAGACCCAAGAGACCCAGTACTTC.